This T cell receptor (beta chain) was obtained from a study of blood T cells in healthy people across ages. V was shortened by 2 bases and J by 3 bases, with 12 bases between the two germline ends. This CDR3 is built from 15 residues. The germline V gene has CDR1 ENHRY and CDR2 SYGVKD. Worth noting for this clonotype: The antigen is undetermined.

Using a J-beta primer mix together with a sample-barcoded 5' primer, a second PCR was run for roughly 7 to 11 cycles. In TCRdb, the 5' RACE reads were re-called with MiXCR into one record per CDR3 protein. The sample lists roughly 720,000 distinct CDR3 sequences, approximately 55% seen once, with approximately 40% in the top ten. The study, taken as a whole, reports: The diversity estimates, figures obtained from one million T cells, were considered underestimates.

What was sequenced was blood. The receptor was isolated from a man older than 75 in good health. The V and J genes are TRBV10-3 and TRBJ2-3, with D uncertain. The CDR3 sequence: CAISEAGSQTDTQYF. DNA of the CDR3: TGTGCCATCAGTGAGGCAGGCAGTCAAACAGATACGCAGTATTTT.